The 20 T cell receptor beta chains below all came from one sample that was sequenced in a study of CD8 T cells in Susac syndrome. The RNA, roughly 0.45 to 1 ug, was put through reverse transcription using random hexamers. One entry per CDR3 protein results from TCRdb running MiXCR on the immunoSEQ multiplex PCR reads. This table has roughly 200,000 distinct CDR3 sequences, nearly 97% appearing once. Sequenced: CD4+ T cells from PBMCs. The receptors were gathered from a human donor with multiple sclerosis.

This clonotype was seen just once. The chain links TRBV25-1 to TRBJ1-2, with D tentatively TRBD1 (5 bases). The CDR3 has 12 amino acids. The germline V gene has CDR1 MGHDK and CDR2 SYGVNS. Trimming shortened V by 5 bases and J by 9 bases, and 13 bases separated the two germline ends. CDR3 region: CASSPDRDSYTF. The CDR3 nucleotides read TGTGCCAGCAGTCCAGACAGAGATAGCTACACCTTC.

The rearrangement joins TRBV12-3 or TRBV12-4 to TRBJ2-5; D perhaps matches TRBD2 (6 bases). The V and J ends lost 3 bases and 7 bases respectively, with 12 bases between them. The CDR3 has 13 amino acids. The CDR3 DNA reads TGTGCCAGCAGTTTCGAGCGGGTGGGGACCCAGTACTTC. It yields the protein CASSFERVGTQYF.

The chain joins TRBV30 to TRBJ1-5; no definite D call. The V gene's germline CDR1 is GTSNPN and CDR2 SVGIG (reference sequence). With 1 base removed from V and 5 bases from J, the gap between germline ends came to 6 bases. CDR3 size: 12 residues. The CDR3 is CAWSAEDQPQHF. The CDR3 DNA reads TGTGCCTGGAGTGCTGAGGATCAGCCCCAGCATTTT. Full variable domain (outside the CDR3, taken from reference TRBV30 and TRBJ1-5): SQTIHQWPATLVQPVGSPLSLECTVEGTSNPNLYWYRQAAGRGLQLLFYSVGIGQISSEVPQNLSASRPQDRQFILSSKKLLLSDSGFYLCAWSAEDQPQHFGDGTRLSIL.

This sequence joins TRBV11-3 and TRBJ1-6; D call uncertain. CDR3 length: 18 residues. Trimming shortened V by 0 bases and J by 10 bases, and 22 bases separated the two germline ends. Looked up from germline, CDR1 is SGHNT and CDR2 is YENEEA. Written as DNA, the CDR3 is TGTGCCAGCAGCTTAGAAGGTCCTCCGACGGTTACCAGGTCACCCCTCCACTTT. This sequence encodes CASSLEGPPTVTRSPLHF.

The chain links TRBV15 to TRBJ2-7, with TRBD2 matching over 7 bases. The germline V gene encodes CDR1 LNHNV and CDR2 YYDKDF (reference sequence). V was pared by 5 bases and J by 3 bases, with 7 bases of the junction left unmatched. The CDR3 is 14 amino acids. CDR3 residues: CATSPRPGGYEQYF. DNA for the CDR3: TGTGCCACCAGCCCTCGTCCGGGGGGCTACGAGCAGTACTTC.

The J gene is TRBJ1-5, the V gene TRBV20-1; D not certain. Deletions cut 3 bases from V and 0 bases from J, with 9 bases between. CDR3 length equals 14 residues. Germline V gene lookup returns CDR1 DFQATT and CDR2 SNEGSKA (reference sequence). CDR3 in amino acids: CSASVGDSNQPQHF. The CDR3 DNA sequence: TGCAGTGCTAGTGTCGGGGATAGCAATCAGCCCCAGCATTTT.

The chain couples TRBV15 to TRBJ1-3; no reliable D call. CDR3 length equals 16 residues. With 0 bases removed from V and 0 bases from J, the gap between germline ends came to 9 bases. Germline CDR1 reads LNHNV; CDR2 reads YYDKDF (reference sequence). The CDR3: CATSREESSSGNTIYF. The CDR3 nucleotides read TGTGCCACCAGCAGAGAGGAGTCGTCCTCTGGAAACACCATATATTTT.

DNA of the CDR3: TGTGCCAGCAGCAGGGTTGGTGGCACTGAAGCTTTCTTT. It codes for CASSRVGGTEAFF. The chain carries TRBV7-2 and TRBJ1-1, with D uncertain. Germline CDR1 SGHTA, CDR2 FQGNSA. The germline V and J ends were trimmed by 5 bases and 4 bases, with 11 bases remaining between them. This CDR3 region has 13 residues.

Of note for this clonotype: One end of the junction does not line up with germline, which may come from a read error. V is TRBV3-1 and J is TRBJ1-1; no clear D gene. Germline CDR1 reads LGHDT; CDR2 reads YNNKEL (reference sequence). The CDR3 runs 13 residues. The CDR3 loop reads CASSQGLNSEAFF. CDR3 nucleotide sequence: TGTGCCAGCAGCCAAGGACTGAACTCTGAAGCTTTCTTT.

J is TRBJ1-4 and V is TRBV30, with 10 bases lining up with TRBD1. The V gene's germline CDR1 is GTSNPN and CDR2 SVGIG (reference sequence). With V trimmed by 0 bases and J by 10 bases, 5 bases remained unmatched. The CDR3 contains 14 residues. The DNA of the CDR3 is TGTGCCTGGAGTGTACGGGACAGGGGCGGAAAACTGTTTTTT. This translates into CAWSVRDRGGKLFF.

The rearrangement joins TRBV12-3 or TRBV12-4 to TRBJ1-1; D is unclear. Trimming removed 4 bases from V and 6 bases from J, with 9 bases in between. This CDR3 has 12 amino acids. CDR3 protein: CASSYGVPEAFF. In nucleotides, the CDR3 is TGTGCCAGCAGTTATGGGGTTCCTGAAGCTTTCTTT.

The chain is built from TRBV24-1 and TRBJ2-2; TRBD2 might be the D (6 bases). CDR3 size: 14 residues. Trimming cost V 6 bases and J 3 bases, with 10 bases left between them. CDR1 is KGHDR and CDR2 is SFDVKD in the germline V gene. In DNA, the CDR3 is TGTGCCACCAGTCGGACGGGGGACACCGGGGAGCTGTTTTTT. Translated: CATSRTGDTGELFF.

The CDR3 sequence: CASSQAGTGSYEQYF. CDR3 nucleotides: TGCGCCAGCAGCCAAGCCGGGACAGGGTCCTACGAGCAGTACTTC. The rearrangement joins TRBV4-3 to TRBJ2-7, with 9 bases matching TRBD1. CDR1 LGHNA and CDR2 YSLEER come from the germline V gene. The ends lost 1 base at V and 1 base at J; junction bases unmatched: 2. This CDR3 comprises 15 residues.

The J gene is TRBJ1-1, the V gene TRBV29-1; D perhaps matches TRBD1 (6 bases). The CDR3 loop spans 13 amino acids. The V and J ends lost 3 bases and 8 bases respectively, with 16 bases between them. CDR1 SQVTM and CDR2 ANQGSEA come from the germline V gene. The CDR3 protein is CSVEEPGRGEAFF. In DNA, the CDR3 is TGCAGCGTTGAGGAACCCGGAAGGGGGGAAGCTTTCTTT. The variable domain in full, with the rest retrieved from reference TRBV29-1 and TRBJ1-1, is SAVISQKPSRDICQRGTSLTIQCQVDSQVTMMFWYRQQPGQSLTLIATANQGSEATYESGFVIDKFPISRPNLTFSTLTVSNMSPEDSSIYLCSVEEPGRGEAFFGQGTRLTVV.

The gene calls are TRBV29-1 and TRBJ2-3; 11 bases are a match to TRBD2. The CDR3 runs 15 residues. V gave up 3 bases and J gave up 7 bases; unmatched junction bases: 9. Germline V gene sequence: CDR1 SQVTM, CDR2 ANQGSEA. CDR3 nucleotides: TGCAGCGTTGACCCCGGCCTAGCGGGGGGCTATACGCAGTATTTT. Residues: CSVDPGLAGGYTQYF.

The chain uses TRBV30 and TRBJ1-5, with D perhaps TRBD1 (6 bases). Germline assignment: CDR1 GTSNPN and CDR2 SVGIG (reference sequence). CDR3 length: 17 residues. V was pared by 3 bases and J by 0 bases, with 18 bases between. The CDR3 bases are TGTGCCTGGAGCGCGGGGGCAGCGCACTATAGCAATCAGCCCCAGCATTTT. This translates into CAWSAGAAHYSNQPQHF.

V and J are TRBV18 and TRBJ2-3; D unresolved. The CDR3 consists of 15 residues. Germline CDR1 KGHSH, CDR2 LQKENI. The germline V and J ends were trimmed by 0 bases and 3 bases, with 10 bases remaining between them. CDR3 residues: CASSPPGMGTDTQYF. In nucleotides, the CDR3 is TGTGCCAGCTCACCACCGGGGATGGGGACAGATACGCAGTATTTT.

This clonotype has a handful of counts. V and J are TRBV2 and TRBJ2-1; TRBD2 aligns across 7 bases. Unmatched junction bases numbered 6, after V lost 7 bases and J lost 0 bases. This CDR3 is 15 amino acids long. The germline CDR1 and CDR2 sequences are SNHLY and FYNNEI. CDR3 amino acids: CASTIAGPSYNEQFF. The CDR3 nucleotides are TGTGCCAGCACAATAGCGGGCCCCTCCTACAATGAGCAGTTCTTC.

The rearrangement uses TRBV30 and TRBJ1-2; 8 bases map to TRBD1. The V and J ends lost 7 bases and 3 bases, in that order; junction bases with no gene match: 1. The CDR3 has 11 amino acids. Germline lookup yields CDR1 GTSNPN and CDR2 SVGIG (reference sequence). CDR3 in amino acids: CALDRDYGYTF. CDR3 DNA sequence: TGTGCCTTGGACAGGGACTATGGCTACACCTTC.

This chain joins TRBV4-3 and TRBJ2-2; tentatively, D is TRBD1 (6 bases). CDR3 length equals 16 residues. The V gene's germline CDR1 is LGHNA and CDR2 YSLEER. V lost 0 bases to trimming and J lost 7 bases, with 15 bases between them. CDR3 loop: CASSQDLMGASGELFF. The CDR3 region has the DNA TGCGCCAGCAGCCAAGATCTAATGGGGGCCAGCGGGGAGCTGTTTTTT.